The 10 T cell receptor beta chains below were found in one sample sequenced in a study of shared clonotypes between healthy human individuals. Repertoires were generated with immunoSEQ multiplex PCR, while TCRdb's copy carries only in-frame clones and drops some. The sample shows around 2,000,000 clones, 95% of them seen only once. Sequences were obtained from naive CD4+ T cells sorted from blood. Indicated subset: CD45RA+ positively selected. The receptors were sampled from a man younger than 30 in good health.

The DNA for the CDR3 is TGTGCCAGCTCACCAAATGGGGGGTACGAGCCCCAGCATTTT. It is translated as CASSPNGGYEPQHF. The chain employs TRBV18 and TRBJ1-5; D may be TRBD1 (5 bases). Trimming pared 2 bases from V and 8 bases from J, leaving 13 bases between. Germline V gene lookup returns CDR1 KGHSH and CDR2 LQKENI. This CDR3 has 14 amino acids.

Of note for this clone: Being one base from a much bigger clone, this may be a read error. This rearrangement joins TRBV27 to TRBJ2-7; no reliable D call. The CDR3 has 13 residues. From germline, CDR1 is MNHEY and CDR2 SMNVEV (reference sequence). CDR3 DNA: TGTACCAGCAGGACGCAAGACGGCCTTCGGCAGTACTTC. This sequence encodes CTSRTQDGLRQYF.

Written as DNA, the CDR3 is TGTGCCATCAGTGTTTGGGAAACTGAAGCTTTCTTT. It translates to CAISVWETEAFF. The chain is built from TRBV10-3 and TRBJ1-1; D call uncertain. This CDR3 region has 12 residues. From germline, CDR1 is ENHRY and CDR2 SYGVKD. V was clipped by 4 bases and J by 5 bases, with 8 bases between them.

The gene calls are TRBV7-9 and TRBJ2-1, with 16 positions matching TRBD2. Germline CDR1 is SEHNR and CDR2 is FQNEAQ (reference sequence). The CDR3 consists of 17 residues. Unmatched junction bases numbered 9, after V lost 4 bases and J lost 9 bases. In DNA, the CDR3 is TGTGCCAGCAGCTCGGGGACTAGCGGGAGGGAATGGGGTGAGCAGTTCTTC. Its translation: CASSSGTSGREWGEQFF.

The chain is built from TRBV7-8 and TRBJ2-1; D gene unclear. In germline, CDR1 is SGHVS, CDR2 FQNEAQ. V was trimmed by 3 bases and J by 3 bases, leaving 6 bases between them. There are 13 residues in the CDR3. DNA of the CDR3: TGTGCCAGCAGCTTTGCTAGCTACAATGAGCAGTTCTTC. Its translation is CASSFASYNEQFF.

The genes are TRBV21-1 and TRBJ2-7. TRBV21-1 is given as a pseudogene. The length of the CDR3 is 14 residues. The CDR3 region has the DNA TGTGCCAGCAGTGCAGTAGGCCAGTCCTACGAGCAGTACTTC. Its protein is CASSAVGQSYEQYF.

The CDR3 coding sequence is TGTGCCAGCAGGGGACTAGCGGGGAGCTCCTACGAGCAGTACTTC. As protein: CASRGLAGSSYEQYF. The gene calls are TRBV6-5 and TRBJ2-7; 13 bases line up with TRBD2. The CDR3 is 15 amino acids. Germline-derived CDR1 and CDR2 are MNHEY and SVGAGI. Losses at the gene ends were 6 bases for V and 0 bases for J; bases not matched to a gene: 2.

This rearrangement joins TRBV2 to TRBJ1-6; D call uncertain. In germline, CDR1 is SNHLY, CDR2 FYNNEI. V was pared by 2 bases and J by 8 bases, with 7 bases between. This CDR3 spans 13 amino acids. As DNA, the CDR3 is TGTGCCAGCAGTGAATGGAAGGATTCACCCCTCCACTTT. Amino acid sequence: CASSEWKDSPLHF. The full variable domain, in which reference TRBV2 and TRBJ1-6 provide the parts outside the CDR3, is EPEVTQTPSHQVTQMGQEVILRCVPISNHLYFYWYRQILGQKVEFLVSFYNNEISEKSEIFDDQFSVERPDGSNFTLKIRSTKLEDSAMYFCASSEWKDSPLHFGNGTRLTVT.

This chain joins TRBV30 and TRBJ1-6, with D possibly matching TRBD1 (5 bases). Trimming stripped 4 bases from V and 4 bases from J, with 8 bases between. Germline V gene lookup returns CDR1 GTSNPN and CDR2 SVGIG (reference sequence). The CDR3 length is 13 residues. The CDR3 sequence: CAWNRLYNSPLHF. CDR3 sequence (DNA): TGTGCCTGGAACAGGTTATATAATTCACCCCTCCACTTT.

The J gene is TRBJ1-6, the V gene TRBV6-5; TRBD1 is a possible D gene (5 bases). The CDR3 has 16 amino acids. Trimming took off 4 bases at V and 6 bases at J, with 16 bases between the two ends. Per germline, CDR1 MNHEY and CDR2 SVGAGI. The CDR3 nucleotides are TGTGCCAGCAGTTTCAAGGGGATTCTAGGTAATTCACCCCTCCACTTT. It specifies CASSFKGILGNSPLHF.